This record looks at one TCR beta chain sequence and its context. The target antigen is unknown. Time point described: blood from clinic visit 5 months post-surgery; TSC patient then seizure free. Sequencing was limited to surgery cases with top T cell transcript signatures in brain tissue. Before surgery, patients took at least one anti-epileptic drug. This record belongs to a study of brain T cells in children with intractable seizures. Trimming removed 4 bases from V and 5 bases from J, with 15 bases in between. The CDR3 is 14 amino acids. CDR1 is SGHTS, CDR2 YDEGEE, per germline. TCRdb's copy holds only in-frame clones and misses some; the assay was immunoSEQ multiplex PCR. Of hundreds of thousands of clones in the sample, about 94% were seen once. Study-wide results and caveats: Absence of clones before surgery may stem from lower sequencing depth. Only CDR3 sequence similarity suggested viral specificity, without known HCMV serostatus.

The chain joins TRBV5-8 to TRBJ1-2, with D perhaps matching TRBD1 (5 bases). The specimen comprised peripheral blood, sampled 4 to 5 months after surgery. The source is a boy under two years old with tuberous sclerosis and intractable seizures. The DNA of the CDR3 is TGTGCCAGCAGCCCGGATTTGGGACCATATGGCTACACCTTC. Its translation: CASSPDLGPYGYTF.